This T cell receptor (beta chain) was sequenced for a study of shared clonotypes between healthy human individuals. Study in general: Per-donor plates numbered three CD4 naive, three CD4 memory, two CD8 naive and one CD8 memory. Findings of the study overall: Exclusively blood specimens were collected; tissue repertoires likely differ. A generally larger estimated richness was seen in naive subsets than in memory subsets. Sharing across four donors was highest in naive CD4 (roughly 5%) and lowest in memory CD8 (roughly 0.4%).

As regards this clone: Antigen unknown. The identical CDR3 is also encoded by other nucleotide sequences in the sample.

Data came from immunoSEQ multiplex PCR; TCRdb stores just in-frame clones and leaves some out. The repertoire holds roughly 1.4 million clones, with around 98.5% as singletons. The junction had 6 bases not matched to a gene; V was cut back by 6 bases and J by 8 bases. The CDR3 extends over 12 amino acids. CDR1 SNHLY and CDR2 FYNNEI come from the germline V gene. J is TRBJ1-1 and V is TRBV2, with 7 bases that match TRBD1. The sequenced material came from naive CD4+ T cells sorted from blood. Subset reported: CD45RA+ positively selected. This receptor was taken from a man aged 25 to 40 in good health. The CDR3 DNA follows: TGTGCCAGCAGCAACAGGGGCTTAGAAGCTTTCTTT. Its protein product is CASSNRGLEAFF. The whole variable domain, filled in from reference TRBV2 and TRBJ1-1, reads EPEVTQTPSHQVTQMGQEVILRCVPISNHLYFYWYRQILGQKVEFLVSFYNNEISEKSEIFDDQFSVERPDGSNFTLKIRSTKLEDSAMYFCASSNRGLEAFFGQGTRLTVV.